This record concerns one T cell receptor (beta chain) sequence. The target antigen is unknown. Researchers used 5'RACE with constant-segment primers to make TCR alpha and TCR beta cDNA libraries that carry sample barcodes and UMIs. Via MiXCR, TCRdb re-called the 5' RACE reads, giving one row per CDR3 protein. The profile covers some 40,000 distinct CDR3 sequences, with 7.3% appearing a single time and less than 1.5% taken by the ten largest. This record belongs to a study of T-cell memory formation after mild COVID-19. General study points: Proof of SARS-CoV-2 specificity was absent for the second-wave clones that crested on day 37. Contracting CD8+ clones were enriched in EMRA, CD4+ mainly in CM and EM.

The material sequenced was PBMCs or a T cell subset sorted from them (not recorded which). The receptor was derived from a man between 18 and 35 years old who had mild COVID-19 (a few samples of this study predate the infection). Cell type and time point are not known.

The chain's CDR3 is CASSNYRGDTEAFF. The CDR3 bases are TGCGCCAGCAGCAATTACCGGGGGGACACTGAAGCTTTCTTT. This rearrangement joins TRBV5-1 to TRBJ1-1; weak D call: TRBD1 (5 bases). Germline CDR1 is SGHRS and CDR2 is YFSETQ. The CDR3 extends over 14 amino acids. Trimming removed 4 bases from V and 3 bases from J, with 13 bases in between.